This T cell receptor (beta chain) originates from a study of OX40 agonist ivuxolimab in advanced cancers. V lost 7 bases, J lost 5 bases, and 13 bases lay in between. The CDR3 is 13 residues long. Germline V CDR1 and CDR2: MNHEY, SVGAGI. The protocol was immunoSEQ multiplex PCR, while the TCRdb copy is restricted to in-frame clones and leaves out a portion. The sample has 45,000 to 60,000 clones, approximately 91% seen once; the top ten hold less than 9.5%. The chain couples TRBV6-5 to TRBJ2-3; D may be TRBD2 (5 bases). This TCR was recovered from an adult with an advanced solid tumor such as melanoma, head and neck, liver or kidney cancer. The sequenced sample was CD4+ or CD8+ T cells sorted from blood, obtained in a trial of the OX40 agonist ivuxolimab. CDR3 in DNA: TGTGCCAGCAACCTTAAGGGAGTAGATACGCAGTATTTT. This codes for CASNLKGVDTQYF.